This is a list of T cell receptor beta chains from one sample in a study of shared clonotypes between healthy human individuals. Repertoires were generated with immunoSEQ multiplex PCR, while TCRdb's copy carries only in-frame clones and drops some. Of some 1,100,000 clones listed, around 82% were seen once; the top ten hold about 0.52%. The sequencing sample was made of memory CD4+ T cells from PBMCs. The receptors stem from a man younger than 30 in good health. Some clones in this sample may be carry-over from other donors' samples. CDR3s include the opening cysteine and the closing phenylalanine or tryptophan. A D gene is named only where the DNA matches it firmly. The listing skips clone size in some rows; elsewhere it reads once, few, many or a size class.

TRBV28	.	TRBJ2-3	.	TGTGCCAGCAGCCCGGGCGGGAGCACAGATACGCAGTATTTT	CASSPGGSTDTQYF
TRBV11-2	.	TRBJ2-7	.	TGTGCCAGCAGCTTAGGCGACCCTAGGGGGTACTTC	CASSLGDPRGYF
TRBV7-9	.	TRBJ2-7	.	TGTGCCAGCAGTAAGTCCTACGAGCAGTACTTC	CASSKSYEQYF
TRBV14	.	TRBJ1-2	TRBD1	TGTGCCAGACGGGGGGTGGACAGGGTCTATGGCTACACCTTC	CARRGVDRVYGYTF
TRBV6-5	few	TRBJ2-1	.	TGTGCCAGCAGTTACACAAGGAATGAGCAGTTCTTC	CASSYTRNEQFF
TRBV14	.	TRBJ2-3	TRBD1	TGTGCCAGCAGCCAAGGAAAAAGGGGGCGCGGAGATACGCAGTATTTT	CASSQGKRGRGDTQYF
TRBV6-5	.	TRBJ1-1	.	TGTGCCAGCAGCCGAGGGTCAAGCAACACTGAAGCTTTCTTT	CASSRGSSNTEAFF
TRBV7-6	.	TRBJ2-3	.	TGTGCCAGCACCACCCGCGGCTTCACAGATACGCAGTATTTT	CASTTRGFTDTQYF
TRBV2	.	TRBJ1-5	.	TGTGCCAGCAGTGAAACGCGTGGCACCAATCAGCCCCAGCATTTT	CASSETRGTNQPQHF
TRBV5-6	.	TRBJ2-7	.	TGTGCCAGCAGCTTGGGGTCGGGAATACCTTCCTACGAGCAGTACTTC	CASSLGSGIPSYEQYF
TRBV28	few	TRBJ2-7	TRBD1	TGTGCCAGCAGACTACAGGGGGCGTATTCCAACGAGCAGTACTTC	CASRLQGAYSNEQYF
TRBV5-1	.	TRBJ1-5	.	TGCGCCAGCAGCCCGGGACTTGACCCGAGACGTAATCAGCCCCAGCATTTT	CASSPGLDPRRNQPQHF
TRBV5-1	.	TRBJ1-5	.	TGCGCCAGCAGCCTTTCAGGGATCAATCAGCCCCAGCATTTT	CASSLSGINQPQHF
TRBV29-1	.	TRBJ2-4	.	TGCAGCGTTTCCCCCCAAGCCAAAAACATTCAGTACTTC	CSVSPQAKNIQYF
TRBV5-4	.	TRBJ1-1	TRBD1	TGTGCCAGCAGCCCCTTCAACGGACAGGGCCGGGGTACTGAAGCTTTCTTT	CASSPFNGQGRGTEAFF
TRBV30	.	TRBJ2-2	TRBD2	TGTGCCTGGAGTGGCTTGGTTGGGGAGCGGGAGTATGACGGGGAGCTGTTTTTT	CAWSGLVGEREYDGELFF
TRBV19	.	TRBJ2-5	.	TGTGCCAGTAGTGCCCTTGGCAGGGAAACAGAGACCCAGTACTTC	CASSALGRETETQYF
TRBV9	few	TRBJ2-1	TRBD2	TGTGCCAGCAGCCAAGGGACTAGCAGGTACAATGAGCAGTTCTTC	CASSQGTSRYNEQFF
TRBV11-2	.	TRBJ2-5	.	TGTGCCAGCAGCTCTAAGGGTGAGACCCAGTACTTC	CASSSKGETQYF
TRBV7-9	few	TRBJ2-5	.	TGTGCCAGCAGCTTAGAGTTGACTGAAGAGACCCAGTACTTC	CASSLELTEETQYF
TRBV4-1	few	TRBJ2-2	.	TGCGCCAGCAGCCACCCGGCGGCAGGGTGGGCCGGGGAGCTGTTTTTT	CASSHPAAGWAGELFF
TRBV30	.	TRBJ2-3	.	TGTGCCTGGAGTGTAGGGCCATCCACAGATACGCAGTATTTT	CAWSVGPSTDTQYF
TRBV5-1	.	TRBJ2-1	TRBD2	TGCGCCAGCGGAACTAGCGGTTACAATGAGCAGTTCTTC	CASGTSGYNEQFF
TRBV5-4	once	TRBJ2-5	TRBD1	TGTGCCAGCAGTACGACAGGGGGCGAACAAGAGACCCAGTACTTC	CASSTTGGEQETQYF